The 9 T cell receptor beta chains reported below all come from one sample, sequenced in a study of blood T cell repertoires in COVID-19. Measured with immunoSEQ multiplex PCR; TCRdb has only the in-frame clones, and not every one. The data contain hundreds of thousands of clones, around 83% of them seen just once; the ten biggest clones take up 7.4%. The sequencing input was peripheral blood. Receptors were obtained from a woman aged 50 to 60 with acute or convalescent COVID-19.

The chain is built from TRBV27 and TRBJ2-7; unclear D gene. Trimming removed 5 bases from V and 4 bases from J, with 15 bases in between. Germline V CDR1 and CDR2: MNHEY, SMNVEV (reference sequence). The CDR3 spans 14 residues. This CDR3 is CASSAKGRGYEQYF. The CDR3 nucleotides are TGTGCCAGCAGTGCCAAAGGTAGAGGTTACGAGCAGTACTTC.

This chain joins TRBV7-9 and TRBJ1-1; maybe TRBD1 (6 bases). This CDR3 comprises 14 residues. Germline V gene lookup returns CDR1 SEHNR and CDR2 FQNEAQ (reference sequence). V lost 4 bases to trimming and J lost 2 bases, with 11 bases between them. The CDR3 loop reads CASSSGTYNTEAFF. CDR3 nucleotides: TGTGCCAGCAGCTCTGGGACATACAACACTGAAGCTTTCTTT.

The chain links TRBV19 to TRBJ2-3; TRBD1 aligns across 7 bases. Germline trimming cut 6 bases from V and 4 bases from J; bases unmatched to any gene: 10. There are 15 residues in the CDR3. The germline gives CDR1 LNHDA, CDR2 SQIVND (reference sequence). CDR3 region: CASSAWTGRPDTQYF. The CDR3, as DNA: TGTGCCAGTAGCGCCTGGACAGGTCGTCCAGATACGCAGTATTTT.

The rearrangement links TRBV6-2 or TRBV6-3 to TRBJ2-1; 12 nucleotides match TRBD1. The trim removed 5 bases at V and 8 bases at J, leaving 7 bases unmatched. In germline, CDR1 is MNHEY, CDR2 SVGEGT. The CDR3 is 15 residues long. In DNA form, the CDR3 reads TGTGCCAGCAGTCGTACGGGGACAGGGGGCGATGAGCAGTTCTTC. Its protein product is CASSRTGTGGDEQFF.

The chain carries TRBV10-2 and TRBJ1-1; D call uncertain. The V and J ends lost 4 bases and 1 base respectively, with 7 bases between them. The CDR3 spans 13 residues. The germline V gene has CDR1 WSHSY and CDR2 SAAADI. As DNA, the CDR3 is TGCGCCAGCAGTGGTGCGGAGAACACTGAAGCTTTCTTT. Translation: CASSGAENTEAFF.

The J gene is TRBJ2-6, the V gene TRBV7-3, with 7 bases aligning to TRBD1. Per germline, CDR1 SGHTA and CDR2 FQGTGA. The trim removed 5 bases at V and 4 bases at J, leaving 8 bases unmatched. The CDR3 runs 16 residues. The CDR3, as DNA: TGTGCCAGCAGCGATATCAGGGGGACCGGGGCCAACGTCCTGACTTTC. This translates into CASSDIRGTGANVLTF.

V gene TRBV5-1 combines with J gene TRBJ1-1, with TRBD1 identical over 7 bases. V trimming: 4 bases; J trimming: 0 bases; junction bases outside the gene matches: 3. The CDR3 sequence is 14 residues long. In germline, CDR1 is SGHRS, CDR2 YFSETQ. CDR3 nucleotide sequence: TGCGCCAGCAGCCCGGGACAGATGAACACTGAAGCTTTCTTT. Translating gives CASSPGQMNTEAFF.

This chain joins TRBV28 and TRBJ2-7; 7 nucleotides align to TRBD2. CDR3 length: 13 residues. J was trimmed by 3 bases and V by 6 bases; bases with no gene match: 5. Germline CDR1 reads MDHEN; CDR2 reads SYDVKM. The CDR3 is CASRSSGHYEQYF. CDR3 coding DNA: TGTGCCAGCAGATCTAGCGGACACTACGAGCAGTACTTC. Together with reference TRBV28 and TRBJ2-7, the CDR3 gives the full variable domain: DVKVTQSSRYLVKRTGEKVFLECVQDMDHENMFWYRQDPGLGLRLIYFSYDVKMKEKGDIPEGYSVSREKKERFSLILESASTNQTSMYLCASRSSGHYEQYFGPGTRLTVT.

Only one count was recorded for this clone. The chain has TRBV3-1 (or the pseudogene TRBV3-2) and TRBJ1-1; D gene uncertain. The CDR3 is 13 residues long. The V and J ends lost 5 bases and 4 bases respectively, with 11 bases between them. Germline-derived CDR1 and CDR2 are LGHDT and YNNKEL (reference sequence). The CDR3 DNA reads TGTGCCAGCAGCTATCGGGTGCCCACTGAAGCTTTCTTT. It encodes CASSYRVPTEAFF.